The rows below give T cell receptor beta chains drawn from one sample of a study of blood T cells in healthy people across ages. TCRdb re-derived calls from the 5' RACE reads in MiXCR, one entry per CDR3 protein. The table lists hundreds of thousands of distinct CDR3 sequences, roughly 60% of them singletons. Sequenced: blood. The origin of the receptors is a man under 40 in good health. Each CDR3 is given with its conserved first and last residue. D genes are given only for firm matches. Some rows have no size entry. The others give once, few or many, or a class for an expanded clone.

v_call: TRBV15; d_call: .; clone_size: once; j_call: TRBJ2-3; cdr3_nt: TGTGCCACCAGCAGAGGAGGGAGGAGAGATACGCAGTATTTT; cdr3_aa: CATSRGGRRDTQYF
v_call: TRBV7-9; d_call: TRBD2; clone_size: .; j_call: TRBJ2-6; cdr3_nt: TGTGCCAGCAGGTTTTATATTTCGGGGGGCTCTGGGGCCAACGTCCTGACTTTC; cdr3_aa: CASRFYISGGSGANVLTF
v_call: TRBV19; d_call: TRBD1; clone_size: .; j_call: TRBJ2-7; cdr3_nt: TGTGCCAGTAGTTTTTCGGGCCCCGGGACAGGGCGCTACGAGCAGTACTTC; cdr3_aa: CASSFSGPGTGRYEQYF
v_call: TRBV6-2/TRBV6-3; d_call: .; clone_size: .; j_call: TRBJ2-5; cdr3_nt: TGTGCCAGCACTGATCCGGTTGAGACCCAGTACTTC; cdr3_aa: CASTDPVETQYF
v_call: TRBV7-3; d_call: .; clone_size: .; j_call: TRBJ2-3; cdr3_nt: TGTGCCAGCAGCTTATCCATCGCGGCGGGCACAGATACGCAGTATTTT; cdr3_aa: CASSLSIAAGTDTQYF
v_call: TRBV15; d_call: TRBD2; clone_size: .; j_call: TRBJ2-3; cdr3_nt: TGTGCCACCAGCAGAGTTGGACTAGCGGGGGAAGATACGCAGTATTTT; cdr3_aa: CATSRVGLAGEDTQYF
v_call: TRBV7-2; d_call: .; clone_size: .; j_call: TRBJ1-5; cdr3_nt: TGTGCCAGCAGCCTGGCCCCTCGAGTCAATCAGCCCCAGCATTTT; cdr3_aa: CASSLAPRVNQPQHF
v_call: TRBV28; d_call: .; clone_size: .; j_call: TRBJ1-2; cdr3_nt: TGTGCCAGCAGTTACAGGGAAAGGAGCTACACCTTC; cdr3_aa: CASSYRERSYTF
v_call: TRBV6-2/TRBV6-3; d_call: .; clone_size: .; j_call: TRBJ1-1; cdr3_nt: TGTGCCAGCAATCGGCTCAAGAACACTGAAGCTTTCTTT; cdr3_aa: CASNRLKNTEAFF
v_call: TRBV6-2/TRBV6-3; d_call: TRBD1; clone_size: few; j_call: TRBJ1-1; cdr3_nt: TGTGCCAGCAAGGGACAGATCATGAACACTGAAGCTTTCTTT; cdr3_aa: CASKGQIMNTEAFF
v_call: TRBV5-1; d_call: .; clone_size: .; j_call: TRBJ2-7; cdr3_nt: TGCGCCAGCAGCTCGGACGAGAGCTCCTACAATGAGCAGTACTTC; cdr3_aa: CASSSDESSYNEQYF
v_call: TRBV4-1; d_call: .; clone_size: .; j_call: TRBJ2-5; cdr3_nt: TGCGCCAGCAGCCAAGAGGGACGGTCGGGGGAGACCCAGTACTTC; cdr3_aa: CASSQEGRSGETQYF
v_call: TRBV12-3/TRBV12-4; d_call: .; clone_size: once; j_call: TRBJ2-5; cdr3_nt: TGTGCCAGCAGTCCCCCGGACCGTGGGACCCAGTACTTC; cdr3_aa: CASSPPDRGTQYF
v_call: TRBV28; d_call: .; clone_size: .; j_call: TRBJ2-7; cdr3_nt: TGTGCCAGCAGTTTTCTGCGGTCAGGTTCGGGCGAGCAGTACTTC; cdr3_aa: CASSFLRSGSGEQYF
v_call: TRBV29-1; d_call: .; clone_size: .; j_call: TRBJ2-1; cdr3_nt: TGCAGCGTTTCCGGAACGGGGGCTGAGCAGTTCTTC; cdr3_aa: CSVSGTGAEQFF
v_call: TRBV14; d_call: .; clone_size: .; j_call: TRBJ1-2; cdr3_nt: TGTGCCAGCAGCCAAACCCGACACAGGGTTAACTATGGCTACACCTTC; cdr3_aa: CASSQTRHRVNYGYTF
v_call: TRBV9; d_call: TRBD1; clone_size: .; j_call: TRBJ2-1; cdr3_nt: TGTGCCAGCAACCCCCTGGGGACAGACAATGAGCAGTTCTTC; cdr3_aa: CASNPLGTDNEQFF
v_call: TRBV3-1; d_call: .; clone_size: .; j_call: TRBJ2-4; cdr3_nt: TGTGCCAGCAGCCAAGACCCGACGGCAATAGCCAAAAACATTCAGTACTTC; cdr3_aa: CASSQDPTAIAKNIQYF
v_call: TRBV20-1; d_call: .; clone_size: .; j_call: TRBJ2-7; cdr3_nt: TGCAGTGCTCCACCTAGGGACTCCTACGAGCAGTACTTC; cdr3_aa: CSAPPRDSYEQYF
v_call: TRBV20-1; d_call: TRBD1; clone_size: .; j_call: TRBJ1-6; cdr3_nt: TGCAGTGCTAGAGACAATCCGGGACAGGGTTCATCACCCCTCCACTTT; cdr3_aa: CSARDNPGQGSSPLHF
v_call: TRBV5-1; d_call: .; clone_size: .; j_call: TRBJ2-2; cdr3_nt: TGCGCCAGCAGCCCGTGGACGAACACCGGGGAGCTGTTTTTT; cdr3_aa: CASSPWTNTGELFF
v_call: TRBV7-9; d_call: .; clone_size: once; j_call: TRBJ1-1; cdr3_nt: TGTGCCAGCAGCACAGTGCACACTGAAGCTTTCTTT; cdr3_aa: CASSTVHTEAFF
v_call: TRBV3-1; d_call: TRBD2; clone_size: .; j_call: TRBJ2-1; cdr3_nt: TGTGCCAGCAGCCAATTTAGCGGGGGGTACCATGAGCAGTTCTTC; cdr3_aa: CASSQFSGGYHEQFF
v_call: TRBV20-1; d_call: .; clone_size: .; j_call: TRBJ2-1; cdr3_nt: TGCAGTGCTAGTCCCGGGAGCTCCTACAATGAGCAGTTCTTC; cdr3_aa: CSASPGSSYNEQFF
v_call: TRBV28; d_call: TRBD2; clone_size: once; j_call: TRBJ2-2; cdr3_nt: TGTGCCAGCAGTTTAGGACTAGCGGGGGGGTCCGGGGAGCTGTTTTTT; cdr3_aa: CASSLGLAGGSGELFF
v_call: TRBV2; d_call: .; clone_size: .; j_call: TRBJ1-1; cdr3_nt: TGTGCCTGCAAGGGGGACTTAAAGGACACTGAAGCTTTCTTT; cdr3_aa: CACKGDLKDTEAFF
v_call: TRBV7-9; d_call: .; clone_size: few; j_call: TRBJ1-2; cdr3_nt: TGTGCCAGCAGCCAAAAAGGGCTGACCGATGATCCCGGCTACACCTTC; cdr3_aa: CASSQKGLTDDPGYTF
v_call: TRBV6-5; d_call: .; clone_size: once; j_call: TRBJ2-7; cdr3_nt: TGTGCCAGCAGACCGGGCAGGGCCCCCTACGAGCAGTACTTC; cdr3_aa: CASRPGRAPYEQYF
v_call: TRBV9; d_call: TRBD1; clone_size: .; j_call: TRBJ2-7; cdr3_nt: TGTGCCAGCAGCACCCGACAGGGGGGGGTCTACGAGCAGTACTTC; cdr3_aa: CASSTRQGGVYEQYF
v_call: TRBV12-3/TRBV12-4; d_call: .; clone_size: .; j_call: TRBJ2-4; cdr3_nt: TGTGCCAGCAGCTACTTAATGGCCAAAAACATTCAGTACTTC; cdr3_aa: CASSYLMAKNIQYF
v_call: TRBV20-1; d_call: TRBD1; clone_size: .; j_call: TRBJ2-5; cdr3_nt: TGCAGTGCTAGCGAAGGACAGGGGTTCCAAGAGACCCAGTACTTC; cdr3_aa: CSASEGQGFQETQYF
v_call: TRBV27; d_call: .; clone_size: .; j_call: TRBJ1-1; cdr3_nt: TGTGCCAGCAGTTCCTCATTTAATTACACTGAAGCTTTCTTT; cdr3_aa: CASSSSFNYTEAFF
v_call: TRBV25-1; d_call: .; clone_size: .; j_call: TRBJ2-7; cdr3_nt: TGTGCCAGCAGTTCAGTTGTTTGGGGGACCTACGAGCAGTACTTC; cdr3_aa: CASSSVVWGTYEQYF
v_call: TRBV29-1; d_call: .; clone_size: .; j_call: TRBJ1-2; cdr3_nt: TGCAGCGTTGTGGGGGAGGATGGCTACACCTTC; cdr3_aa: CSVVGEDGYTF
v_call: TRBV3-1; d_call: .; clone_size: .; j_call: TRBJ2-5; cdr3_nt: TGTGCCAGCAGTTCCAGGGGAATACAAGAGACCCAGTACTTC; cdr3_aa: CASSSRGIQETQYF
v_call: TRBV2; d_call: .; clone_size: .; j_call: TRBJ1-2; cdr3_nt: TGTGCCAGCAGTACAGGGCCCTTCTATGGCTACACCTTC; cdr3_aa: CASSTGPFYGYTF
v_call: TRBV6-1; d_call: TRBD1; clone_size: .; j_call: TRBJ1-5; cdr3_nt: TGTGCCAGCAGGACAGGGGGCGCGGGACAGCCCCAGCATTTT; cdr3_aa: CASRTGGAGQPQHF
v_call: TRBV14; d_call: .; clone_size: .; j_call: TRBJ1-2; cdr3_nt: TGTGCCAGCAGCAAGAGACAGGCGGAAGGCTACACCTTC; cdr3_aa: CASSKRQAEGYTF
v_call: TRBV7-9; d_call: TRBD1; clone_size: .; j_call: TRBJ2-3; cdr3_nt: TGTGCCAGCAGCGCCCGGGACAGGGAAACAGATACGCAGTATTTT; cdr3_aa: CASSARDRETDTQYF
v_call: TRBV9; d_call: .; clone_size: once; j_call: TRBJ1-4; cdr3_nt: TGTGCCAGCAGCGGGGAGGGAACGGATCCTTTAAAACTGTTTTTT; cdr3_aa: CASSGEGTDPLKLFF
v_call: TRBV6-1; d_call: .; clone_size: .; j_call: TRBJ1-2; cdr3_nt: TGTGCCAGCAGTGATGACGCCAGATCGATACTCTATGGCTACACCTTC; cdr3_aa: CASSDDARSILYGYTF
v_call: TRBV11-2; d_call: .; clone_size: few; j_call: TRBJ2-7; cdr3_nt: TGTGCCAGCAGCTTAAACAGACCCTACGAGCAGTACTTC; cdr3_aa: CASSLNRPYEQYF
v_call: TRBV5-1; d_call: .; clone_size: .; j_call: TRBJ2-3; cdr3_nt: TGCGCCAGCAGGGGCCTACTCATCAGCACAGATACGCAGTATTTT; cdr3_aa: CASRGLLISTDTQYF
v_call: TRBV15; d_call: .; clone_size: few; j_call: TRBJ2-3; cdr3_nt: TGTGCCACCAGCAGAGACGGGGGAGAGGGCACAGATACGCAGTATTTT; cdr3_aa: CATSRDGGEGTDTQYF
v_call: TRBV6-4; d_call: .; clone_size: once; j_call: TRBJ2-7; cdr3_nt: TGTGCCAGCAGTGACTTGCGACAGGCGACCTTCTACGAGCAGTACTTC; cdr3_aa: CASSDLRQATFYEQYF
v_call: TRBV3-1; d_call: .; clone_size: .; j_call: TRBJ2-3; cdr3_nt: TGTGCCAGCAGCCAACGGGATTACACAGATACGCAGTATTTT; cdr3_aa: CASSQRDYTDTQYF
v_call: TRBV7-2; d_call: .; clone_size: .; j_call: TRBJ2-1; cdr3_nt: TGTGCCAGCAGCTTAGGGAAGCACACCTACAATGAGCAGTTCTTC; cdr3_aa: CASSLGKHTYNEQFF
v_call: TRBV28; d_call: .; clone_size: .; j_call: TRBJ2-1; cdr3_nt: TGTGCCAGCAGTTTACTCAGGATTTCAAACAATGAGCAGTTCTTC; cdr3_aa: CASSLLRISNNEQFF
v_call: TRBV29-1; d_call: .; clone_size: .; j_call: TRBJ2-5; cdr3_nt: TGCAGCGTTGCGGCAAGGTCCCAAGAGACCCAGTACTTC; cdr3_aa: CSVAARSQETQYF
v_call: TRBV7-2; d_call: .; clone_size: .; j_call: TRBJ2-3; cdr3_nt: TGTGCCAGCAGGTATTGGGAGTTCACAGATACGCAGTATTTT; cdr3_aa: CASRYWEFTDTQYF
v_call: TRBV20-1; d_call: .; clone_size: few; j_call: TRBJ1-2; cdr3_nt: TGCAGTGCTACCCCAAGGGGGGACCTCTTATACGGCTACACCTTC; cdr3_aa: CSATPRGDLLYGYTF
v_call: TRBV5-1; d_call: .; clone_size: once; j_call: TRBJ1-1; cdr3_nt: TGCGCCAGCAGCTTGCTCGCAGGTCCGTCTGCTGAAGCTTTCTTT; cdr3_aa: CASSLLAGPSAEAFF
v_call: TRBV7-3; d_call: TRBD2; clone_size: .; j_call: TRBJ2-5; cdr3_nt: TGTGCCAGCAGCTCCAAGAGACTAGCGGGGGACCAAGAGACCCAGTACTTC; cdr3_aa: CASSSKRLAGDQETQYF
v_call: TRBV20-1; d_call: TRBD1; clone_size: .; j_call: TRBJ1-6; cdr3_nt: TGCAGTGCTCAGCCCGGGGACAGGGATAATTCACCCCTCCACTTT; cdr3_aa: CSAQPGDRDNSPLHF
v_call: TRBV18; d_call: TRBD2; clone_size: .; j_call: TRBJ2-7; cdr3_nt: TGTGCCAGCCTGGGACTAGCAAGCTCCTATAACGAGCAGTACTTC; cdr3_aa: CASLGLASSYNEQYF
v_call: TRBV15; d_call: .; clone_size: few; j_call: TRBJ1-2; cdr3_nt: TGTGCCACCAGCAACGCTCCATCCACCTCTATCACCGGCTACACCTTC; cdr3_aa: CATSNAPSTSITGYTF
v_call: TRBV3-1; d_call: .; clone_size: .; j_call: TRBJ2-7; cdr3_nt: TGTGCCAGCAGCCAAGAGACGGCTGCCTCCTACGAGCAGTACTTC; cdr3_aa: CASSQETAASYEQYF
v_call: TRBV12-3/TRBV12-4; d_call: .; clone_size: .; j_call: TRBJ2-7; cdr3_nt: TGTGCCAGCAGTTTAATGGCCAATTACGAGCAGTACTTC; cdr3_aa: CASSLMANYEQYF
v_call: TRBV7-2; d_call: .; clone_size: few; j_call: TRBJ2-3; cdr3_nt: TGTGCCAGCAGCCCGGACCGGGGCGCAGATACGCAGTATTTT; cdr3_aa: CASSPDRGADTQYF
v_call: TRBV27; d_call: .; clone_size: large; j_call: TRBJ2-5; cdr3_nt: TGTGCCAGCAGTTTAAGCGGGGAGACCCAGTACTTC; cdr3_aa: CASSLSGETQYF